Reported below is one TCR beta chain. Its cognate antigen is unknown. One entry per CDR3 protein results from TCRdb running MiXCR on the reads. Here the sample spans 250,000 or so distinct CDR3 sequences, 17% being singletons. The CDR3 is 12 amino acids. The J segment lost 7 bases and the V segment lost 5 bases, leaving 4 bases of the junction unmatched. This entry comes from a study of T cell repertoires in cytomegalovirus infection. General observations from the study: Clonotype analysis showed dominance of the ex vivo response by HLA-C-restricted CMV-specific TCR beta clonotypes. The cumulative frequency of public TCR beta families identified carriers of CMV plus the relevant HLA.

V and J are TRBV12-3 or TRBV12-4 and TRBJ1-1; 7 bases line up with TRBD1. The material sequenced was CD8+ T cells from PBMCs. This TCR derives from a human donor in good health (CMV status not recorded). Some clones in this sample may be carry-over from other donors' samples. CDR3 sequence (DNA): TGTGCCAGCAGTCCACAGGGGATTGAAGCTTTCTTT. It codes for CASSPQGIEAFF.